This passage covers 5 T cell receptor beta chains from one sample sequenced in a study of Ad26.COV2.S vaccination and SARS-CoV-2 variants. The treatment was: roughly 18 received Ad26.COV2.S at low or high dose, single or two shots; 5 received placebo; per-sample allocation not given. Sampling was performed 63 days after the first vaccine or placebo injection. Profiled with immunoSEQ multiplex PCR; TCRdb holds only in-frame clones, not every one. The sample gives some 520,000 clones, approximately 90% of which show up once; around 13% is in the top ten. The sequenced sample was peripheral blood, obtained in a trial of Ad26.COV2.S vaccine versus placebo. These receptors all stem from a person aged 18-60 years who received the Ad26.COV2.S COVID-19 vaccine or a placebo.

This clone was recorded many times. This chain uses TRBV29-1 with TRBJ1-6; 9 bases match TRBD1. Germline CDR1 is SQVTM and CDR2 is ANQGSEA. This CDR3 is built from 14 residues. With V trimmed by 5 bases and J by 7 bases, 6 bases remained unmatched. The chain's CDR3 is CSVRLTGGNSPLHF. Here the CDR3 DNA reads TGCAGCGTTCGCCTAACAGGGGGCAATTCACCCCTCCACTTT.

The rearrangement links TRBV18 to TRBJ1-4; D is uncertain. CDR3 size: 14 residues. The germline CDR1 and CDR2 sequences are KGHSH and LQKENI. The V gene lost 3 bases and the J gene lost 7 bases, with 12 bases spanning the gap. The CDR3 nucleotides read TGTGCCAGCTCACCGGTGTCTTTGGGTGAAAAACTGTTTTTT. Its translation is CASSPVSLGEKLFF. The full variable domain, its missing parts supplied by reference TRBV18 and TRBJ1-4, is NAGVMQNPRHLVRRRGQEARLRCSPMKGHSHVYWYRQLPEEGLKFMVYLQKENIIDESGMPKERFSAEFPKEGPSILRIQQVVRGDSAAYFCASSPVSLGEKLFFGSGTQLSVL.

This chain joins TRBV3-1 (or the pseudogene TRBV3-2) and TRBJ1-1; TRBD1 might be the D (6 bases). This CDR3 region has 13 residues. Trimming took off 7 bases at V and 10 bases at J, with 19 bases between the two ends. Germline V gene lookup returns CDR1 LGHDT and CDR2 YNNKEL (reference sequence). In DNA form, the CDR3 reads TGTGCCAGCAAAATCACAGGGTCGAGCGGAGCTTTCTTT. The encoded protein is CASKITGSSGAFF.

Only one count was recorded for this clone. The rearrangement joins TRBV30 to TRBJ2-3, with 8 bases that match TRBD1. This CDR3 comprises 15 residues. J gave up 3 bases and V 0 bases, and 5 bases lay outside the gene matches. Germline V gene sequence: CDR1 GTSNPN, CDR2 SVGIG (reference sequence). DNA of the CDR3: TGTGCCTGGAGTGTCATGACAGGGGTTACAGATACGCAGTATTTT. This translates into CAWSVMTGVTDTQYF.

The CDR3 spells CASSTRTSSKNIQYF. The CDR3 nucleotides are TGTGCCAGCAGCACGAGGACCAGCTCCAAAAACATTCAGTACTTC. The J gene is TRBJ2-4, the V gene TRBV13; D gene ambiguous. CDR1 PRHDT and CDR2 FYEKMQ come from the germline V gene (reference sequence). This CDR3 is built from 15 residues. V was trimmed by 5 bases and J by 2 bases, leaving 13 bases between them.